This T cell receptor beta chain derives from a study of T cells in Graves' hyperthyroidism and ophthalmopathy. Study at large: The authors collected peripheral blood at initial diagnosis, before any treatment.

The study, taken as a whole, reports: Progression to ophthalmopathy was predicted a median of roughly 6.8 months early.

Amplified TCR beta CDR3 regions came from RNA transcripts. Carried out on the TCR CDR3, a first-round RT-PCR used the HTBI primer set. MiXCR was run by TCRdb on the multiplex PCR reads, yielding one entry per CDR3 protein. Found here are about 560,000 distinct CDR3 sequences, approximately 15% of them singletons; the top ten hold 18%. This clonotype was observed many times. The antigen is unknown. The CDR3 length is 14 residues. V lost 7 bases and J lost 0, with 12 bases in between. In germline, CDR1 is MNHNS, CDR2 SASEGT. Sequencing used blood. The sequence was collected from a woman aged 18-35 years with Graves' hyperthyroidism. J is TRBJ1-1 and V is TRBV6-1, with D unresolved. The CDR3 nucleotides read TGTGCCAGCAAAACCGTGGTTATGAACACTGAAGCTTTCTTT. Its protein product is CASKTVVMNTEAFF.